This TCR beta chain was documented in a study of blood T cell repertoires in COVID-19 (dated by TCRdb to 2020 to 2021). General notes on the study: The collaborator samples originated in the United States, Italy and Spain and spanned the acute and convalescent phases of COVID-19. The samples were drawn from the first 160 participants of the ongoing ImmuneRACE study and from 1,254 subjects provided by 6 global collaborators. The prospective study material was composed of cDNA or gDNA derived from T cells, B-cell-depleted T cells, or PBMCs. Where available, HLA class I and class II types were taken from metadata supplied by the sample provider and were not determined by assay-based typing. The repertoires were made available in a free public database intended to serve as a resource for research on the immune response to SARS-CoV-2. Nearly every sample came with metadata listing a de-identified subject ID, COVID-19 status, age in years and sex. The dataset comprised deeply sampled blood TCRbeta repertoires from subjects exposed to, actively infected with, or recovered from COVID-19. Study-level results and caveats: The amount of clinical and demographic metadata varied by source and participant and was provided uncurated.

TCRbeta CDR3 regions were amplified from genomic DNA using the immunoSEQ Assay, a bias-controlled multiplex PCR. In the authors' own workflow: The number of nucleated cells in each sample was estimated by amplification of reference gene primers within the assay. To quantify the absolute abundance of each unique TCRbeta CDR3 rearrangement, sequence reads were collapsed and filtered. For each sample, productive Simpson clonality was calculated by taking the square root of Simpson's diversity index across productive rearrangements. TCRdb took this table from immuneACCESS and kept in-frame rearrangements with V and J called. Such tables lack part of the clones; where checked against another copy, unresolved V genes explain under half of the gap, and the rest is unexplained. Clonal size and the V and J genes are those of that table, whereas D and trimming came from the DNA. This sample lists under 300,000 clones; about four fifths were detected once. Roughly 1.6% of the sample is in the top ten clones.

Germline trimming amounts to 4 bases on V and 0 bases on J, with 6 as the count of junction bases outside the gene matches. The CDR3 runs 15 amino acids, cysteine and phenylalanine included. Only the CDR3 DNA is retained, 45 bases long and in frame from the first base. CDR1 and CDR2, per the germline V gene, are SGHDT and YYEEEE. One collaborating source in Seattle enrolled patients during active infection and followed them longitudinally through the course of disease. The collaborating institutions used their own protocols to collect whole blood in K2EDTA tubes. For TCRbeta analysis, collaborators shipped samples in one of three forms: frozen whole blood, isolated PBMCs, or DNA extracted from either of those sample types. Regarding this clone: Its antigen is not yet known. Base qualities were left out, and no much larger clone turns up one base away.

The material sequenced was peripheral blood. This receptor was taken from a human donor with COVID-19, enrolled during active disease. The donor label of this sample is uncertain. The chain is encoded by TRBV5-6 joined to TRBJ1-1; TRBD1 matches 7 bases in the middle. The CDR3 sequence is CASSRWDRMNTEAFF. The DNA reads as follows: TGTGCCAGCAGCCGATGGGACAGAATGAACACTGAAGCTTTCTTT. When the CDR3 is completed using the reference TRBV5-6 and TRBJ1-1 genes on either side, the full variable domain is DAGVTQSPTHLIKTRGQQVTLRCSPKSGHDTVSWYQQALGQGPQFIFQYYEEEERQRGNFPDRFSGHQFPNYSSELNVNALLLGDSALYLCASSRWDRMNTEAFFGQGTRLTVV.